Here is one T cell receptor beta chain with its context. These data come from a study of blood T cell repertoires in COVID-19. About the study: COVID-19 samples, acute and convalescent, were from the United States, Italy and Spain. In each case, the material was cDNA or gDNA derived from T cells, B-cell-depleted T cells, or PBMCs.

In the authors' methods: Quantification of nucleated cells was approximated via reference gene primer amplification. The assay was immunoSEQ multiplex PCR, and TCRdb's table has in-frame clones only and misses some. V, J and clone size are taken as reported in that table, and D and trimming were inferred from the DNA itself. Of 150,000 to 200,000 clones in the sample, around three quarters are singletons; the top ten hold about 18%. V lost 5 bases and J 0 bases, leaving 23 bases between the germline ends. Looked up from germline, CDR1 is SGHVS and CDR2 is FQNEAQ. The CDR3 loop spans 19 amino acids. Specimen: peripheral blood. The rearrangement links TRBV7-8 to TRBJ2-1, with D possibly matching TRBD1 (5 bases). This TCR was recovered from a man aged 60-69 years with active or convalescent COVID-19. The CDR3 DNA sequence: TGTGCCAGCAGCCCGAGACGCCTAGTTAGGGGCAGCTCCTACAATGAGCAGTTCTTC. Amino acids: CASSPRRLVRGSSYNEQFF.